This T cell receptor beta chain was sequenced during a study of blood T cell repertoires in COVID-19. Study background: There were acute and convalescent COVID-19 samples, and they came from the United States, Italy and Spain. Sample material is recorded as cDNA or gDNA derived from T cells, B-cell-depleted T cells, or PBMCs.

This CDR3 contains 11 residues. Germline V gives CDR1 MDHEN, CDR2 SYDVKM. V was trimmed by 8 bases and J by 12 bases, leaving 14 bases between them. In the authors' workflow: Nucleated cell counts were estimated from reference gene primer amplification. The protocol was immunoSEQ multiplex PCR, while the TCRdb copy is restricted to in-frame clones and leaves out a portion. Clonal size and the V and J genes are those of that table, whereas D and trimming came from the DNA. The sample contains some 58,000 clones, roughly 89% of which appear only once. This clonotype was obtained from a man aged 50-59 years with acute or convalescent COVID-19. The gene calls are TRBV28 and TRBJ2-4; perhaps TRBD2 as D (6 bases). The material sequenced was peripheral blood. The chain's CDR3 is CASSSGEAQYF. The CDR3 region has the DNA TGTGCCAGCTCTTCTGGGGAGGCTCAGTACTTC.